What follows describes a single T cell receptor beta chain. Its target antigen remains unknown. Base qualities are missing; no much larger clone stands one base away. Here V drops 3 bases and J drops 7 bases, and the junction holds 8 bases not matched to any gene. The CDR3 goes from the cysteine to the phenylalanine over 14 residues. Only the CDR3 DNA stays, 42 bases, in frame from base 1. Per the germline V gene, MNHEY is the CDR1 and SVGAGI is the CDR2. Multiplex touch-down PCR with a mixed TRB-A/B primer pool was used to amplify rearranged TRB sequences covering the V, D and J segments. Two consecutive PCR reactions with Phusion HS II polymerase added Illumina adapters and sample indices to the amplicons. After gel purification with the NucleoSpin Gel and PCR Clean-up kit, the amplicons were checked using Qubit and an Agilent 2100 Bioanalyzer. Libraries were sequenced on an Illumina MiSeq using 600-cycle, single-indexed, paired-end runs. On the authors' methods: MiXCR versions 2.12 and 3.0.5 were used to process TRB sequences. Each unique CDR3 nucleotide sequence counted as one clone, and only productive sequences with at least two reads were retained. Repertoire metrics included Shannon diversity, evenness, clonality (one minus evenness), and alpha-parameterized diversity profiles from alpha 0 to 5. Generation probabilities of clones in paired pre- and post-chemotherapy samples were computed with the IGoR algorithm. Clones were called with MiXCR by TCRdb after fastp trimmed the public reads at Q25, and only in-frame beta chains were retained. Rows are combined by CDR3 protein, so each entry shows the most common genes and DNA. The V and J calls were determined by TCRdb, not by the authors. This sample lists around 13,000 distinct CDR3 sequences; around 30% were detected once. The ten largest make up 8.5% to 9.5% of the sample.

The sample originates from a study of T cell repertoires in aging, cancer and after chemotherapy (dated by TCRdb to the late 2010s). Background on the whole study: The donors fell into six age groups ranging from 30 or younger to 70 or older, and each group had at least three individuals. Paired pre- and post-chemotherapy samples in the hematological group came from chronic lymphocytic leukemia patients treated with fludarabine- or bendamustine-based regimens. The complete dataset included 8 million to 9.5 million TCR reads. The study profiled peripheral blood TCR beta repertoires from healthy donors and cancer patients to examine immunoaging and T cell reconstitution after chemotherapy. A cohort of 220 or so cancer patients (roughly 94 with hematological and 124 with solid cancers) was assembled, and 95 to 100 healthy donors were included as a reference group.

Genomic DNA extracted from peripheral blood, rather than sorted cells or RNA, was used as the source for amplification of TCR beta rearrangements. The research as a whole found: Lymphoid organ infiltration was present in hematological cancer patients, and this infiltration may itself impair thymic emigration or peripheral T cell expansion. Compared with age-matched healthy donors, untreated patients with hematological or solid cancers had significantly lower TCR diversity and higher clonality in blood. An increase in median generation probability over the chemotherapy interval was observed in both cancer cohorts, suggesting that the repertoire was reconstituted through rebound thymic output. It was noted by the authors that conclusions about immunological memory after chemotherapy cannot be drawn from the repertoire data. In healthy donors, the decline in TCR diversity with age was mainly due to loss of richness, whereas in cancer patients loss of evenness also played a role.

Sequencing was done on a sample of blood. Here the chain combines TRBV6-5 and TRBJ1-1; 7 bases in the middle match TRBD1. This receptor was taken from a human donor with a blood cancer. The CDR3 corresponds to CASSYGLGGNEAFF. The DNA sequence is given as TGTGCCAGCAGTTATGGATTAGGGGGCAATGAAGCTTTCTTT.